Following are 31 T cell receptor beta chains from one sample sequenced in a study of blood T cell dynamics during melanoma immunotherapy (dated by TCRdb to about 2020). Library preparation employed the immunoSEQ multiplex PCR assay. Here the immuneACCESS table is served through TCRdb, limited to in-frame sequences with V and J called. Missing clones are a known gap in these copies; in checked studies unresolved V genes cover under half, and the rest lacks a known reason. Recorded for this sample are over 3,500 clones; 78% of them occurred a single time. The top ten clonotypes cover roughly 56% of the sample. In light of the paper, this sample's time point label describes: week 3, after first cycle of checkpoint inhibitor. Here the sequenced sample was blood, taken from a patient treated with checkpoint blockade. Receptor source: a human donor with melanoma.

The chain has TRBV6-5 and TRBJ2-3; D gene ambiguous. The V gene's germline CDR1 is MNHEY and CDR2 SVGAGI. Trimming took 6 bases from V and 3 from J, leaving 13 bases between them. This CDR3 is 14 amino acids long. CDR3 sequence: CASSPPGRTDTQYF. CDR3 nucleotide sequence: TGTGCCAGCAGCCCCCCGGGCCGAACAGATACGCAGTATTTT.

CDR3 coding DNA: TGTGCCAGCAGTGAAGTGCCGGGGGGGGCGAAGACCCAGTACTTC. Translating it yields CASSEVPGGAKTQYF. This sequence joins TRBV2 and TRBJ2-5; 8 nucleotides align to TRBD2. CDR3 length: 15 residues. Germline V gene sequence: CDR1 SNHLY, CDR2 FYNNEI. V was clipped by 1 base and J by 6 bases; unmatched bases: 7.

The rearrangement links TRBV23-1 to TRBJ2-7, with 9 nucleotides matching TRBD1. TRBV23-1 qualifies as an ORF whose function is uncertain. V was pared by 3 bases and J by 3 bases, with 12 bases of the junction left unmatched. The CDR3 has 17 amino acids. Written as DNA, the CDR3 is TGCGCCAGCAGTCACTCCCCCCCCGGGACAGGGATCTACGAGCAGTACTTC. Protein: CASSHSPPGTGIYEQYF.

Only a few counts were recorded for this clone. The V gene is TRBV6-5, the J gene TRBJ2-7; 9 bases fit TRBD1. This CDR3 is built from 16 residues. V shed 3 bases and J 2 bases; nucleotides not matched to a gene: 8. Germline V gene lookup returns CDR1 MNHEY and CDR2 SVGAGI. The CDR3 nucleotides are TGTGCCAGCAGTTATGGGGGGACAGGGACTACCTACGAGCAGTACTTC. Its translation is CASSYGGTGTTYEQYF.

V and J are TRBV27 and TRBJ2-2; TRBD1 agrees at 7 bases. Trimming removed 6 bases from V and 1 base from J; junction bases left unmatched: 11. CDR3 length: 17 residues. CDR1 is MNHEY, CDR2 SMNVEV, per germline (reference sequence). As DNA, the CDR3 is TGTGCCAGCAGCCCCCGTCCGGGACAGAGGAACACCGGGGAGCTGTTTTTT. Translating it yields CASSPRPGQRNTGELFF.

This sequence joins TRBV11-2 and TRBJ2-7; D not resolved. The V gene lost 2 bases and the J gene lost 3 bases, with 11 bases spanning the gap. The CDR3 is made up of 14 amino acids. Germline values: CDR1 SGHAT, CDR2 FQNNGV. The CDR3 loop reads CASSLKVENYEQYF. CDR3 nucleotide sequence: TGTGCCAGCAGCTTAAAAGTGGAGAACTACGAGCAGTACTTC. Together with reference TRBV11-2 and TRBJ2-7, the CDR3 gives the full variable domain: EAGVAQSPRYKIIEKRQSVAFWCNPISGHATLYWYQQILGQGPKLLIQFQNNGVVDDSQLPKDRFSAERLKGVDSTLKIQPAKLEDSAVYLCASSLKVENYEQYFGPGTRLTVT.

This sequence joins TRBV7-2 and TRBJ2-2; 9 nucleotides align to TRBD2. This CDR3 spans 17 amino acids. The V gene's germline CDR1 is SGHTA and CDR2 FQGNSA. Unmatched junction bases numbered 7, after V lost 5 bases and J lost 0 bases. CDR3 sequence: CASSPGASGANTGELFF. CDR3 DNA: TGTGCCAGCAGCCCTGGGGCTAGCGGGGCGAACACCGGGGAGCTGTTTTTT.

The chain couples TRBV19 to TRBJ1-3; weak D call: TRBD1 (5 bases). The length of the CDR3 is 14 residues. Germline V gene data show CDR1 as LNHDA and CDR2 as SQIVND (reference sequence). V lost 5 bases, J lost 4 bases, and 12 bases lay in between. This CDR3 reads CASSSGGKGNTIYF. The CDR3 nucleotides read TGTGCCAGTAGTTCCGGGGGAAAGGGAAACACCATATATTTT.

This chain connects TRBV7-2 to TRBJ1-4, with TRBD1 matching 9 bases. The CDR3 has 16 amino acids. V was pared by 3 bases and J by 6 bases, with 8 bases of the junction left unmatched. Germline V gene data show CDR1 as SGHTA and CDR2 as FQGNSA. The CDR3 region has the DNA TGTGCCAGCAGCTTGGGCCACAGGGGGCGCGATGAAAAACTGTTTTTT. It is translated as CASSLGHRGRDEKLFF.

This clone turned up a few times. The genes are TRBV19 and TRBJ2-3, with D possibly TRBD2 on 5 matching bases. The CDR3 consists of 15 residues. Per germline, CDR1 LNHDA and CDR2 SQIVND (reference sequence). V was shortened by 3 bases and J by 0 bases, with 10 bases between the two germline ends. For the CDR3, the DNA is TGTGCCAGTAGTATTCGGGGAAGGAGCACAGATACGCAGTATTTT. Translation: CASSIRGRSTDTQYF.

The chain links TRBV7-8 to TRBJ1-1; D might be TRBD1 (5 bases). CDR1 is SGHVS, CDR2 FQNEAQ, per germline. Between the trimmed V and J ends, which lost 5 bases and 5 bases, there was a span of 18 bases. This CDR3 is 15 amino acids long. CDR3 sequence: CASSPQQATGTEAFF. CDR3 nucleotide sequence: TGTGCCAGCAGCCCCCAACAGGCCACGGGGACTGAAGCTTTCTTT. Filled out from reference TRBV7-8 and TRBJ1-1, the complete variable domain reads GAGVSQSPRYKVAKRGQDVALRCDPISGHVSLFWYQQALGQGPEFLTYFQNEAQLDKSGLPSDRFFAERPEGSVSTLKIQRTQQEDSAVYLCASSPQQATGTEAFFGQGTRLTVV.

This chain links TRBV6-6 with TRBJ2-1; 9 nucleotides align to TRBD2. Germline V lookup: CDR1 MNHNY, CDR2 SVGAGI (reference sequence). Trimming took 7 bases from V and 5 from J; bases not matched to a gene: 6. There are 14 residues in the CDR3. CDR3 protein: CASTAAGGDNEQFF. The CDR3 coding sequence is TGTGCCAGCACGGCAGCGGGGGGAGACAATGAGCAGTTCTTC.

The CDR3 nucleotides read TGCGCCACCCGGAGGGGGGTTCTGAGCTCCTACGAGCAGTACTTC. This codes for CATRRGVLSSYEQYF. This chain links TRBV5-1 with TRBJ2-7; D assignment may be TRBD1 or TRBD2 (6 bases each). V was pared by 9 bases and J by 0 bases, with 19 bases between. Germline CDR1 and CDR2: SGHRS and YFSETQ. The CDR3 is 15 amino acids.

This chain joins TRBV5-1 and TRBJ2-7; D is unresolved. The CDR3 length is 15 residues. Germline CDR1 SGHRS, CDR2 YFSETQ. The V end lost 0 bases, the J end lost 6 bases, and 16 bases lay between the germline ends. CDR3 nucleotide sequence: TGCGCCAGCAGCTTGGGTCGCAGTCTTGCGGCCGAGCAGTACTTC. Its protein is CASSLGRSLAAEQYF.

V and J are TRBV29-1 and TRBJ2-5, with D possibly TRBD2 on 5 matching bases. CDR3 size: 12 residues. Germline V lookup: CDR1 SQVTM, CDR2 ANQGSEA. Trimming shortened V by 7 bases and J by 3 bases, and 12 bases separated the two germline ends. In nucleotides, the CDR3 is TGCAGCGCTCAGAGCGGAGAAGAGACCCAGTACTTC. Protein: CSAQSGEETQYF.

Comment on this clone: One end of the junction varies from germline; a read error may be responsible. The CDR3: CGQCCCSGEPLHEQSAPAF. CDR3 in DNA: TGTGGGCAATGTTGCTGCTCGGGGGAACCCCTCCATGAGCAATCAGCCCCAGCATTT. The gene calls are TRBV27 and TRBJ1-5, with a tentative D call TRBD1 (5 bases). CDR1 and CDR2 from the germline V gene are MNHEY and SMNVEV (reference sequence). The length of the CDR3 is 19 residues.

J is TRBJ1-1 and V is TRBV7-9; a possible D gene is TRBD1 (6 bases). V shed 0 bases and J shed 2 bases, with 7 bases lying between them. Germline CDR1 reads SEHNR; CDR2 reads FQNEAQ (reference sequence). There are 14 residues in the CDR3. CDR3 coding DNA: TGTGCCAGCAGCTTAGCAGGGGGAAACACTGAAGCTTTCTTT. It encodes CASSLAGGNTEAFF.

This chain connects TRBV2 to TRBJ1-2, with D hard to call. The CDR3 runs to 13 residues. CDR1 and CDR2 (germline): SNHLY, FYNNEI. V gave up 3 bases and J gave up 2 bases, with 7 bases separating them. In DNA, the CDR3 is TGTGCCAGCAGTGAGGGTCAGAACTATGGCTACACCTTC. It encodes CASSEGQNYGYTF.

The DNA for the CDR3 is TGTGCCAGCAAAAGAGACTATGGCTACACCTTC. Translated, it gives CASKRDYGYTF. This chain joins TRBV2 and TRBJ1-2; D not resolved. The germline CDR1 and CDR2 sequences are SNHLY and FYNNEI. The CDR3 loop spans 11 amino acids. Trimming pared 7 bases from V and 3 bases from J, leaving 6 bases between. Full variable domain (missing parts from reference TRBV2 and TRBJ1-2): EPEVTQTPSHQVTQMGQEVILRCVPISNHLYFYWYRQILGQKVEFLVSFYNNEISEKSEIFDDQFSVERPDGSNFTLKIRSTKLEDSAMYFCASKRDYGYTFGSGTRLTVV.

The J gene is TRBJ1-5, the V gene TRBV27; perhaps TRBD1 as D (5 bases). Trimming took off 4 bases at V and 9 bases at J, with 16 bases between the two ends. This CDR3 region has 14 residues. Germline CDR1 MNHEY, CDR2 SMNVEV (reference sequence). The CDR3 bases are TGTGCCAGCAGTTCCAATAGGGGACCATGGCCCCAGCATTTT. It is translated as CASSSNRGPWPQHF.

The chain carries TRBV2 and TRBJ1-2, with TRBD1 matching 7 bases. Germline V lookup: CDR1 SNHLY, CDR2 FYNNEI. V dropped 3 bases and J dropped 4; count of bases not matched to a gene: 11. The CDR3 contains 16 residues. In nucleotides, the CDR3 is TGTGCCAGCAGTGATACAACCACAGACAGGGCCTATGGCTACACCTTC. Translating gives CASSDTTTDRAYGYTF.

The chain uses TRBV4-3 and TRBJ2-5; 15 positions agree with TRBD2. Trimming took 4 bases from V and 3 from J; bases not matched to a gene: 3. This CDR3 region has 16 residues. Per the germline V gene, CDR1 is LGHNA and CDR2 is YSLEER. CDR3 in amino acids: CASSLGLAGGEETQYF. The CDR3 region has the DNA TGCGCCAGCAGCCTCGGACTAGCGGGGGGGGAAGAGACCCAGTACTTC.

CDR3 protein: CASSRDRLTFYGYTF. The CDR3 DNA follows: TGTGCCAGCTCACGGGACCGATTGACTTTTTATGGCTACACCTTC. The chain combines TRBV18 with TRBJ1-2; D perhaps matches TRBD1 (5 bases). The CDR3 runs to 15 residues. The ends were cut back, 4 bases at V and 5 bases at J, with 17 bases in the middle. CDR1 is KGHSH, CDR2 LQKENI, per germline. Variable domain in full (rest from reference TRBV18 and TRBJ1-2): NAGVMQNPRHLVRRRGQEARLRCSPMKGHSHVYWYRQLPEEGLKFMVYLQKENIIDESGMPKERFSAEFPKEGPSILRIQQVVRGDSAAYFCASSRDRLTFYGYTFGSGTRLTVV.

The J gene is TRBJ1-2, the V gene TRBV5-4; 7 bases agree with TRBD1. Trimming removed 0 bases from V and 1 base from J; junction bases left unmatched: 9. The CDR3 covers 17 residues. From germline, CDR1 is SGHNT and CDR2 YYREEE (reference sequence). CDR3 amino acids: CASSLGGKGQFNYGYTF. The CDR3 region has the DNA TGTGCCAGCAGCTTGGGGGGAAAGGGACAGTTTAACTATGGCTACACCTTC.

This chain joins TRBV10-3 and TRBJ1-6, with D tentatively TRBD1 (5 bases). CDR1 ENHRY and CDR2 SYGVKD come from the germline V gene. CDR3 size: 14 residues. V shed 6 bases and J shed 7 bases, with 13 bases lying between them. CDR3 DNA: TGTGCCATCAGACGTGACAGTGACAATTCACCCCTCCACTTT. Its protein is CAIRRDSDNSPLHF.

In DNA, the CDR3 is TGCGCCAGCAGCCCTCTCGCGGGGGGACGCACAGATACGCAGTATTTT. It is translated as CASSPLAGGRTDTQYF. The genes are TRBV5-1 and TRBJ2-3; 8 bases are a match to TRBD2. Germline lookup yields CDR1 SGHRS and CDR2 YFSETQ. With 4 bases clipped from V and 1 base from J, the junction kept 8 bases outside the gene matches. This CDR3 is 16 amino acids long.

In its sample, this clone is medium-sized (0.01 to 0.1%). The genes are TRBV27 and TRBJ1-6; unclear D gene. V was cut by 6 bases and J by 0 bases, with 12 bases left in between. The CDR3 contains 16 residues. Germline values: CDR1 MNHEY, CDR2 SMNVEV (reference sequence). CDR3 sequence reads: CASRQTSSSYNSPLHF. The CDR3 nucleotides are TGTGCCAGCAGGCAGACGTCTAGCTCCTATAATTCACCCCTCCACTTT.

The chain has TRBV5-4 and TRBJ2-4; a possible D gene is TRBD2 (6 bases). The V end lost 0 bases, the J end lost 7 bases, and 14 bases lay between the germline ends. The CDR3 contains 15 residues. Germline V gene data show CDR1 as SGHNT and CDR2 as YYREEE (reference sequence). CDR3 amino acids: CASSLDLEGRNIQYF. In DNA form, the CDR3 reads TGTGCCAGCAGCTTGGATCTAGAAGGGAGGAACATTCAGTACTTC.

This sequence joins TRBV30 and TRBJ1-5; D is uncertain. Trimming pared 2 bases from V and 6 bases from J, leaving 11 bases between. CDR1 and CDR2 (germline): GTSNPN, SVGIG (reference sequence). The CDR3 is 13 amino acids. The CDR3 bases are TGTGCCTGGAGTATCGAAGGGCTTCAGCCCCAGCATTTT. It encodes CAWSIEGLQPQHF.

The gene calls are TRBV11-3 and TRBJ1-1; D is possibly TRBD1 (6 bases). The CDR3 consists of 16 residues. With 0 bases removed from V and 1 base from J, the gap between germline ends came to 12 bases. Germline values: CDR1 SGHNT, CDR2 YENEEA. This CDR3 reads CASSLDPPGANTEAFF. The CDR3 DNA reads TGTGCCAGCAGCTTAGACCCGCCGGGGGCGAACACTGAAGCTTTCTTT.

This chain links TRBV7-9 with TRBJ2-7; D gene ambiguous. This CDR3 contains 15 residues. V was cut by 1 base and J by 2 bases, with 12 bases left in between. Germline V lookup: CDR1 SEHNR, CDR2 FQNEAQ (reference sequence). The DNA of the CDR3 is TGTGCCAGCAGCTTAGTGGTCGGGCCGGCCTACGAGCAGTACTTC. As protein: CASSLVVGPAYEQYF.